This TCR beta chain emerged from a study of blood T cells in healthy people across ages. In the study overall: Researchers report that template switching captured about one barcoded beta molecule per two T cells.

Every donor gave 9.5 to 10 milliliters of peripheral blood. Per sample, a minimum of 6.5 million PBMCs were isolated. This CDR3 is built from 15 residues. The V gene lost 4 bases and the J gene lost 5 bases, with 16 bases spanning the gap. Germline V lookup: CDR1 SNHLY, CDR2 FYNNEI. Through a sample-barcoded 5' primer and a J-beta primer mix, a second PCR was run for roughly 7 to 12 cycles. Any given sample supplied a minimum of 2.5 million CDR3-containing paired-end reads. TCRdb ran MiXCR on the 5' RACE reads and lists one entry per CDR3 protein. The repertoire holds over 1,300,000 distinct CDR3 sequences, 45% to 70% seen once, with about 6.7% in the top ten.

The clonotype originates from a man aged 18 to 29 in good health. Sequenced sample: blood. The genes are TRBV2 and TRBJ2-3, with D tentatively TRBD1 or TRBD2 (5 bases each). This CDR3 is CASSAGNGGGDTQYF. Here the CDR3 DNA reads TGTGCCAGCAGTGCAGGCAACGGTGGGGGAGATACGCAGTATTTT.